Shown below are 26 T cell receptor beta chains from a single sample sequenced in a study of blood T cell repertoires in COVID-19. Repertoires were generated with immunoSEQ multiplex PCR, while TCRdb's copy carries only in-frame clones and drops some. The sample carries approximately 260,000 clones, roughly 82% recorded once. Sequenced: peripheral blood. The source of these receptors is a woman of 80 years or more with active or convalescent COVID-19.

The V and J genes are TRBV5-1 and TRBJ2-5, with TRBD1 identical over 11 bases. Germline V lookup: CDR1 SGHRS, CDR2 YFSETQ. V shed 4 bases, J shed 2 bases, and the junction held 1 base outside the gene matches. This CDR3 is built from 14 residues. The CDR3 here is CASSGTGGQETQYF. The CDR3 DNA sequence: TGCGCCAGCAGCGGGACAGGGGGGCAAGAGACCCAGTACTTC.

The rearrangement links TRBV10-1 to TRBJ2-3; the match to TRBD1 covers 7 bases. V shed 5 bases, J shed 1 base, and the junction held 6 bases outside the gene matches. Per the germline V gene, CDR1 is WNHNN and CDR2 is SYGVQD (reference sequence). The CDR3 spans 15 residues. The CDR3 nucleotides read TGCGCCAGCAGTACGGGACAGTTAGGCACAGATACGCAGTATTTT. Its translation is CASSTGQLGTDTQYF.

V and J are TRBV4-1 and TRBJ1-2; D call uncertain. Germline loops: CDR1 MGHRA, CDR2 YSYEKL. The V and J ends lost 0 bases and 2 bases respectively, with 7 bases between them. The CDR3 has 14 amino acids. The CDR3 protein is CASSQEALNYGYTF. As DNA, the CDR3 is TGCGCCAGCAGCCAAGAGGCCCTGAACTATGGCTACACCTTC.

This clone came up once. This sequence joins TRBV6-6 and TRBJ2-5; 7 nucleotides line up with TRBD2. Germline V gives CDR1 MNHNY, CDR2 SVGAGI (reference sequence). V shed 2 bases and J 4 bases; nucleotides not matched to a gene: 7. The CDR3 has 15 amino acids. The CDR3 nucleotides are TGTGCCAGCAGTTACCTGGGGGGGGGTGGAGAGACCCAGTACTTC. It encodes CASSYLGGGGETQYF.

Turning to this clone: The same CDR3 can be traced to other DNA sequences in this sample. This chain connects TRBV2 to TRBJ1-6; D possibly corresponds to TRBD1 (6 bases). Looked up from germline, CDR1 is SNHLY and CDR2 is FYNNEI. Trimming left V 6 bases short and J 0 bases short, with 12 bases between. There are 16 residues in the CDR3. The CDR3 sequence is CASSHTGSSYNSPLHF. CDR3 sequence (DNA): TGTGCCAGCAGCCATACAGGGAGCTCCTATAATTCACCCCTCCACTTT.

The genes are TRBV5-4 and TRBJ2-2; 13 nucleotides line up with TRBD2. This CDR3 is 18 amino acids long. Germline-derived CDR1 and CDR2 are SGHNT and YYREEE (reference sequence). Trimming at V came to 4 bases and at J to 0 bases, leaving 6 bases not matched to a gene. CDR3 nucleotide sequence: TGTGCCAGCAGCATAGGACTAGCGGGAGCGACGAACACCGGGGAGCTGTTTTTT. Protein sequence: CASSIGLAGATNTGELFF.

This rearrangement joins TRBV27 to TRBJ1-2; 8 bases line up with TRBD1. J was trimmed by 7 bases and V by 3 bases; bases with no gene match: 10. The CDR3 runs to 15 residues. The germline V gene has CDR1 MNHEY and CDR2 SMNVEV (reference sequence). The CDR3 loop reads CASSFSTGAIFGYTF. CDR3 nucleotide sequence: TGTGCCAGCAGTTTCTCGACAGGGGCCATCTTTGGCTACACCTTC.

The sample holds one count of this clone. This chain links TRBV6-1 with TRBJ1-5; 8 nucleotides line up with TRBD1. V lost 2 bases to trimming and J lost 7 bases; unmatched junction nucleotides: 4. Per the germline V gene, CDR1 is MNHNS and CDR2 is SASEGT. CDR3 size: 14 residues. CDR3 amino acids: CASSEQGAQQPQHF. The DNA of the CDR3 is TGTGCCAGCAGTGAACAGGGGGCACAGCAGCCCCAGCATTTT.

The chain uses TRBV11-2 and TRBJ1-1; 10 positions agree with TRBD1. V shed 4 bases, J shed 3 bases, and the junction held 11 bases outside the gene matches. The CDR3 loop spans 17 amino acids. CDR1 is SGHAT and CDR2 is FQNNGV in the germline V gene. The CDR3 region is CASSSARQGASYTEAFF. The CDR3 nucleotides are TGTGCCAGCAGCTCGGCCAGACAGGGGGCTTCGTACACTGAAGCTTTCTTT.

This chain uses TRBV12-3 or TRBV12-4 with TRBJ2-1; TRBD2 might be the D (6 bases). The CDR3 is made up of 12 amino acids. The V end was cut by 6 bases, the J end by 10 bases, with 13 bases between. The CDR3 sequence: CASSHSGVEQFF. In DNA, the CDR3 is TGTGCCAGCAGCCATTCGGGGGTGGAGCAGTTCTTC.

The table lists this clone with a few counts. Here the CDR3 DNA reads TGTGCCAGCAGCATGGGGACTACCGTCTACAATGAGCAGTTCTTC. It translates to CASSMGTTVYNEQFF. The genes are TRBV9 and TRBJ2-1, with 7 bases that match TRBD2. The germline V gene has CDR1 SGDLS and CDR2 YYNGEE. J lost 3 bases, V lost 4 bases, and 7 bases had no gene match. The CDR3 is 15 amino acids.

The V gene is TRBV10-3, the J gene TRBJ2-3, with 10 bases aligning to TRBD2. V was pared by 8 bases and J by 5 bases, with 10 bases of the junction left unmatched. CDR3 length: 15 residues. Germline lookup yields CDR1 ENHRY and CDR2 SYGVKD. CDR3 sequence (DNA): TGTGCCATCGCCGAACTAGCGGGGACTCAAGATACGCAGTATTTT. It codes for CAIAELAGTQDTQYF.

The chain carries TRBV19 and TRBJ1-1; D might be TRBD1 (5 bases). Trimming left V 5 bases short and J 0 bases short, with 13 bases between. Germline values: CDR1 LNHDA, CDR2 SQIVND (reference sequence). This CDR3 is built from 15 residues. CDR3: CASSAQGSLNTEAFF. The CDR3 bases are TGTGCCAGTAGTGCGCAGGGTTCCTTGAACACTGAAGCTTTCTTT.

The gene calls are TRBV15 and TRBJ1-1; 11 positions agree with TRBD1. V dropped 4 bases and J dropped 9; count of bases not matched to a gene: 10. This CDR3 contains 15 residues. Germline loops: CDR1 LNHNV, CDR2 YYDKDF (reference sequence). The CDR3 sequence: CATSTPGGQGGKAFF. The DNA for the CDR3 is TGTGCCACCAGCACCCCGGGGGGACAGGGGGGAAAAGCTTTCTTT.

The genes are TRBV2 and TRBJ2-1; 9 positions match TRBD2. This CDR3 region has 12 residues. Per germline, CDR1 SNHLY and CDR2 FYNNEI. The V and J ends lost 4 bases and 9 bases, in that order; junction bases with no gene match: 1. CDR3 sequence: CASSGAGGEQFF. The CDR3 bases are TGTGCCAGCAGTGGAGCGGGGGGTGAGCAGTTCTTC.

V gene TRBV9 combines with J gene TRBJ1-4; 7 nucleotides match TRBD1. The ends lost 4 bases at V and 7 bases at J; junction bases unmatched: 4. Looked up from germline, CDR1 is SGDLS and CDR2 is YYNGEE. The CDR3 contains 13 residues. In nucleotides, the CDR3 is TGTGCCAGCAGCCCCCAGGGGGGTGAAAAACTGTTTTTT. It is translated as CASSPQGGEKLFF.

V usage is TRBV14 and J usage is TRBJ1-2, with no clear D. V gave up 4 bases and J gave up 8 bases, with 17 bases separating them. This CDR3 has 14 residues. CDR1 and CDR2 from the germline V gene are SGHDN and FVKESK. CDR3 bases: TGTGCCAGCAGCCCAGTTGGTAGAGGGTCGGGCTACACCTTC. This sequence encodes CASSPVGRGSGYTF.

The chain recombines TRBV7-8 with TRBJ1-4, with no clear D. The V gene's germline CDR1 is SGHVS and CDR2 FQNEAQ. There are 16 residues in the CDR3. V lost 1 base, J lost 7 bases, and 16 bases lay in between. The DNA of the CDR3 is TGTGCCAGCAGCTTAGAAGTAGGAGGTGGAGGTGAAAAACTGTTTTTT. Translated, it gives CASSLEVGGGGEKLFF.

The chain links TRBV2 to TRBJ1-4; D gene uncertain. Germline loops: CDR1 SNHLY, CDR2 FYNNEI. CDR3 length: 14 residues. Deletions cut 4 bases from V and 8 bases from J, with 14 bases between. Written as DNA, the CDR3 is TGTGCCAGCAGTGTAGTCGGTTCGGGGGAAAAACTGTTTTTT. Its protein product is CASSVVGSGEKLFF.

The V and J genes are TRBV4-1 and TRBJ1-6; maybe TRBD1 (5 bases). Germline V gives CDR1 MGHRA, CDR2 YSYEKL. The CDR3 is 17 residues long. V gave up 0 bases and J gave up 6 bases, with 15 bases separating them. The CDR3 DNA is TGCGCCAGCAGCCAAGAAAGGGCAGGGAGGGCTAATTCACCCCTCCACTTT. Translation: CASSQERAGRANSPLHF.

The J gene is TRBJ2-5, the V gene TRBV3-1 (or the pseudogene TRBV3-2), with 8 bases matching TRBD2. This CDR3 has 14 amino acids. Germline V gives CDR1 LGHDT, CDR2 YNNKEL (reference sequence). V lost 6 bases and J lost 4; bases outside the gene matches: 7. As DNA, the CDR3 is TGTGCCAGCAGTCCGACTAGCGCCTCAGAGACCCAGTACTTC. Translated, it gives CASSPTSASETQYF.

The rearrangement joins TRBV7-9 to TRBJ2-3; 12 bases are a match to TRBD2. Losses at the gene ends were 4 bases for V and 3 bases for J; bases not matched to a gene: 11. In germline, CDR1 is SEHNR, CDR2 FQNEAQ (reference sequence). The CDR3 has 18 residues. The CDR3 reads CASSSPGGLAGRTDTQYF. CDR3 bases: TGTGCCAGCAGCTCCCCCGGGGGACTAGCGGGTAGAACAGATACGCAGTATTTT. Supplemented by reference TRBV7-9 and TRBJ2-3, the full variable domain reads DTGVSQNPRHKITKRGQNVTFRCDPISEHNRLYWYRQTLGQGPEFLTYFQNEAQLEKSRLLSDRFSAERPKGSFSTLEIQRTEQGDSAMYLCASSSPGGLAGRTDTQYFGPGTRLTVL.

This rearrangement joins TRBV5-1 to TRBJ2-1; 10 bases map to TRBD2. The CDR3 has 15 amino acids. Germline values: CDR1 SGHRS, CDR2 YFSETQ. V shed 1 base and J 4 bases; nucleotides not matched to a gene: 2. CDR3 protein: CASSLTSGEYNEQFF. CDR3 DNA sequence: TGCGCCAGCAGCTTGACTAGCGGGGAATACAATGAGCAGTTCTTC.

J is TRBJ2-7 and V is TRBV7-2, with a weak D call TRBD1 (6 bases). The length of the CDR3 is 15 residues. Trimming shortened V by 2 bases and J by 3 bases, and 14 bases separated the two germline ends. Germline V gives CDR1 SGHTA, CDR2 FQGNSA. CDR3 bases: TGTGCCAGCAGCTTAACAGGGCAGGGTGGCTACGAGCAGTACTTC. This encodes CASSLTGQGGYEQYF. The full variable domain, rest sourced from reference TRBV7-2 and TRBJ2-7, is GAGVSQSPSNKVTEKGKDVELRCDPISGHTALYWYRQSLGQGLEFLIYFQGNSAPDKSGLPSDRFSAERTGGSVSTLTIQRTQQEDSAVYLCASSLTGQGGYEQYFGPGTRLTVT.

The CDR3 sequence is CASSPSTVSYEQYF. DNA of the CDR3: TGTGCCAGCAGCCCCTCGACTGTCTCCTACGAGCAGTACTTC. This chain uses TRBV14 with TRBJ2-7, with D hard to call. The CDR3 consists of 14 residues. Per germline, CDR1 SGHDN and CDR2 FVKESK. The V and J ends lost 4 bases and 0 bases respectively, with 10 bases between them.

The chain links TRBV2 to TRBJ1-5; 10 nucleotides agree with TRBD1. The CDR3 totals 16 residues. Trimming removed 5 bases from V and 6 bases from J; junction bases left unmatched: 10. Germline lookup yields CDR1 SNHLY and CDR2 FYNNEI. The CDR3 DNA follows: TGTGCCAGCAGTCCCGGGACAGGGGCGGGTAGTCAGCCCCAGCATTTT. Protein: CASSPGTGAGSQPQHF.